A single sample gave rise to the 7 T cell receptor beta chains below, sequenced in a study of T cell responses to AZD1222 COVID-19 vaccine. Some clones are missing from TCRdb's copy, which holds only in-frame ones; the method was immunoSEQ multiplex PCR. The table lists approximately 160,000 clones, around 90% of them singletons, with less than 3% in the top ten. The sequences come from peripheral blood, collected on day 0 of AZD1222 vaccination. These receptors all stem from an adult in good health.

The chain carries TRBV28 and TRBJ2-7; 8 nucleotides agree with TRBD1. The V gene end was trimmed by 2 bases and the J gene end by 7 bases; junction bases not matched to a gene: 4. Germline V gene lookup returns CDR1 MDHEN and CDR2 SYDVKM. This CDR3 has 13 amino acids. The CDR3 DNA is TGTGCCAGCAGTTTACTACAGGGGGGAGAGCAGTACTTC. This translates into CASSLLQGGEQYF. Filled out from reference TRBV28 and TRBJ2-7, the complete variable domain reads DVKVTQSSRYLVKRTGEKVFLECVQDMDHENMFWYRQDPGLGLRLIYFSYDVKMKEKGDIPEGYSVSREKKERFSLILESASTNQTSMYLCASSLLQGGEQYFGPGTRLTVT.

The sample holds one count of this clone. This sequence joins TRBV2 and TRBJ1-4, with 9 bases matching TRBD1. CDR1 is SNHLY, CDR2 FYNNEI, per germline. V lost 6 bases, J lost 7 bases, and 9 bases stayed unmatched. The CDR3 contains 15 residues. The CDR3 sequence: CASRSGTGRSEKLFF. In DNA, the CDR3 is TGTGCCAGCAGATCAGGGACAGGGAGATCTGAAAAACTGTTTTTT.

This chain links TRBV28 with TRBJ2-1; no reliable D call. The germline gives CDR1 MDHEN, CDR2 SYDVKM. This CDR3 comprises 16 residues. V was cut by 4 bases and J by 0 bases, with 13 bases left in between. CDR3 region: CASSYTGRSSYNEQFF. The CDR3 DNA reads TGTGCCAGCAGTTACACGGGTCGAAGCTCCTACAATGAGCAGTTCTTC.

V and J are TRBV18 and TRBJ1-5, with TRBD1 identical over 12 bases. The CDR3 spans 16 residues. The V gene end was trimmed by 3 bases and the J gene end by 3 bases; junction bases not matched to a gene: 3. Germline-derived CDR1 and CDR2 are KGHSH and LQKENI. The CDR3 protein is CASSPPGQGANQPQHF. CDR3 coding DNA: TGTGCCAGCTCACCGCCGGGACAGGGGGCCAATCAGCCCCAGCATTTT.

The V and J genes are TRBV19 and TRBJ1-1, with D unresolved. There are 16 residues in the CDR3. Germline V gene data show CDR1 as LNHDA and CDR2 as SQIVND (reference sequence). V lost 5 bases and J 3 bases, leaving 19 bases between the germline ends. The CDR3: CASSVVFPFRDTEAFF. CDR3 sequence (DNA): TGTGCCAGTAGTGTAGTCTTTCCCTTTAGGGACACTGAAGCTTTCTTT.

V gene TRBV28 combines with J gene TRBJ2-7; possibly TRBD2 for D (6 bases). This CDR3 region has 13 residues. Trimming removed 6 bases from V and 4 bases from J, with 13 bases in between. The germline V gene encodes CDR1 MDHEN and CDR2 SYDVKM. The CDR3 DNA reads TGTGCCAGCAGCTGGGGGGTGCGGTACGAGCAGTACTTC. This sequence encodes CASSWGVRYEQYF.

This sequence joins TRBV5-1 and TRBJ1-5; D is perhaps TRBD1 (6 bases). Germline values: CDR1 SGHRS, CDR2 YFSETQ. Deletions cut 1 base from V and 4 bases from J, with 9 bases between. The CDR3 extends over 14 amino acids. The CDR3 region has the DNA TGCGCCAGCAGCTTGACAGGGAGAAATCAGCCCCAGCATTTT. Translated: CASSLTGRNQPQHF.